Below are 17 T cell receptor beta chains sequenced from a single sample in a study of blood T cell repertoires in COVID-19. The assay was immunoSEQ multiplex PCR, and TCRdb's table has in-frame clones only and misses some. The table shows some 200,000 clones, with roughly four fifths occurring only once. The specimen was peripheral blood. The source is a woman aged 35 to 49 with acute or convalescent COVID-19.

This chain links TRBV29-1 with TRBJ2-1; D perhaps matches TRBD2 (5 bases). Trimming cost V 4 bases and J 8 bases, with 12 bases left between them. The CDR3 is 12 amino acids. The germline gives CDR1 SQVTM, CDR2 ANQGSEA. CDR3 residues: CSVVTRYDEQFF. In nucleotides, the CDR3 is TGCAGCGTTGTAACTAGATATGATGAGCAGTTCTTC.

This clone was observed at least ten times. The gene calls are TRBV27 and TRBJ2-2; D remains ambiguous. The CDR3 runs 16 residues. CDR1 is MNHEY and CDR2 is SMNVEV in the germline V gene (reference sequence). V was pared by 4 bases and J by 6 bases, with 18 bases between. The CDR3 spells CASSYSDSHSSGELFF. The CDR3 nucleotides read TGTGCCAGCAGTTACTCCGATTCCCATTCATCCGGGGAGCTGTTTTTT.

The genes are TRBV14 and TRBJ2-3; no definite D call. The CDR3 consists of 12 residues. V was trimmed by 4 bases and J by 5 bases, leaving 7 bases between them. Germline V CDR1 and CDR2: SGHDN, FVKESK. CDR3: CASSRGLDTQYF. CDR3 sequence (DNA): TGTGCCAGCAGCCGCGGTTTAGATACGCAGTATTTT.

The V gene is TRBV29-1, the J gene TRBJ2-7, with TRBD1 matching 11 bases. J was trimmed by 7 bases and V by 7 bases; bases with no gene match: 6. Germline lookup yields CDR1 SQVTM and CDR2 ANQGSEA. CDR3 length equals 12 residues. The CDR3 protein is CSAGQGVGEQYF. The CDR3 DNA is TGCAGCGCGGGACAGGGGGTGGGGGAGCAGTACTTC.

The V gene is TRBV19, the J gene TRBJ2-2; D is perhaps TRBD1 (6 bases). Germline CDR1 LNHDA, CDR2 SQIVND (reference sequence). The CDR3 totals 14 residues. The V end lost 5 bases, the J end lost 7 bases, and 14 bases lay between the germline ends. CDR3 sequence: CASSWGRGGGELFF. Here the CDR3 DNA reads TGTGCCAGTAGTTGGGGGCGCGGTGGCGGGGAGCTGTTTTTT.

This clone was counted between two and nine times. The genes are TRBV2 and TRBJ1-2; TRBD1 matches at 7 bases. CDR3 length: 14 amino acids. Germline values: CDR1 SNHLY, CDR2 FYNNEI. V dropped 6 bases and J dropped 3; count of bases not matched to a gene: 7. The CDR3 coding sequence is TGTGCCAGCAGGAAACAGGGGACCGACTATGGCTACACCTTC. Encoded protein: CASRKQGTDYGYTF. Using reference TRBV2 and TRBJ1-2 for the parts outside the CDR3, the full variable domain is EPEVTQTPSHQVTQMGQEVILRCVPISNHLYFYWYRQILGQKVEFLVSFYNNEISEKSEIFDDQFSVERPDGSNFTLKIRSTKLEDSAMYFCASRKQGTDYGYTFGSGTRLTVV.

This rearrangement joins TRBV18 to TRBJ1-1, with 8 bases identical to TRBD1. The CDR3 extends over 15 amino acids. Germline V gene sequence: CDR1 KGHSH, CDR2 LQKENI. V was pared by 3 bases and J by 4 bases, with 7 bases of the junction left unmatched. The CDR3 coding sequence is TGTGCCAGCTCACCTTCACAGGGGGATGGCACTGAAGCTTTCTTT. It codes for CASSPSQGDGTEAFF.

This chain joins TRBV12-2 and TRBJ2-5; TRBD2, the table's D call, lacks a check against the DNA. TRBV12-2 is a recognized pseudogene. This CDR3 is built from 18 residues. The CDR3 loop is CASRLVSGTRGTQETQYF. CDR3 sequence (DNA): TGTGCAAGTCGCTTAGTTTCCGGGACTAGAGGGACCCAAGAGACCCAGTACTTC.

This clone has just one count. V and J are TRBV14 and TRBJ2-7, with 7 bases matching TRBD1. V shed 4 bases and J 2 bases; nucleotides not matched to a gene: 5. Per the germline V gene, CDR1 is SGHDN and CDR2 is FVKESK. CDR3 length: 14 residues. The CDR3 spells CASSPDRVAYEQYF. DNA of the CDR3: TGTGCCAGCAGCCCCGACAGGGTAGCCTACGAGCAGTACTTC.

The V call is TRBV15, the J call TRBJ1-4; 8 bases map to TRBD1. Germline V gene lookup returns CDR1 LNHNV and CDR2 YYDKDF (reference sequence). The CDR3 runs 17 residues. Germline trimming cut 3 bases from V and 4 bases from J; bases unmatched to any gene: 10. The CDR3 loop reads CATSSERQGRYNEKLFF. DNA of the CDR3: TGTGCCACCAGCAGCGAACGACAGGGGAGGTATAATGAAAAACTGTTTTTT.

The chain uses TRBV28 and TRBJ2-3; 12 nucleotides agree with TRBD2. The junction had 0 bases not matched to a gene; V was cut back by 2 bases and J by 3 bases. This CDR3 has 15 residues. Germline lookup yields CDR1 MDHEN and CDR2 SYDVKM. The CDR3 protein is CASSLLAGGTDTQYF. CDR3 nucleotides: TGTGCCAGCAGTTTACTAGCGGGGGGGACAGATACGCAGTATTTT.

V is TRBV2 and J is TRBJ2-6; the D gene is possibly TRBD1 (6 bases). The CDR3 totals 15 residues. Germline CDR1 is SNHLY and CDR2 is FYNNEI. The V end was cut by 7 bases, the J end by 4 bases, with 14 bases between. CDR3 in amino acids: CASTTQGSGANVLTF. The CDR3 nucleotides are TGTGCCAGCACCACGCAGGGGAGCGGGGCCAACGTCCTGACTTTC.

The chain combines TRBV7-6 with TRBJ2-2; TRBD1 agrees at 12 bases. The CDR3 is 17 amino acids. Losses at the gene ends were 5 bases for V and 7 bases for J; bases not matched to a gene: 11. Per germline, CDR1 SGHVS and CDR2 FNYEAQ. This CDR3 reads CASSRIGGQGASGELFF. The CDR3 nucleotides are TGTGCCAGCAGCCGCATTGGGGGACAGGGGGCAAGCGGGGAGCTGTTTTTT.

CDR3 sequence reads: CASSQDDRPNQPQHF. The CDR3 DNA reads TGCGCCAGCAGCCAAGATGACAGACCCAATCAGCCCCAGCATTTT. The gene calls are TRBV4-1 and TRBJ1-5; weak D call: TRBD1 (5 bases). V was pared by 0 bases and J by 3 bases, with 9 bases between. The CDR3 contains 15 residues. CDR1 is MGHRA and CDR2 is YSYEKL in the germline V gene.

Worth noting for this clone: At one end, the junction sequence differs from germline, possibly due to a read error. CDR3 sequence (DNA): TGTGCCAGTCGTATCAAGGGGAAGTATCAGCCCCAGCATTTT. It encodes CASRIKGKYQPQHF. V gene TRBV19 combines with J gene TRBJ1-5; the D gene is possibly TRBD1 (5 bases). CDR3 size: 14 residues. Germline CDR1 reads LNHDA; CDR2 reads SQIVND (reference sequence).

This clone was seen once. The chain combines TRBV9 with TRBJ1-2; the D gene is possibly TRBD1 (6 bases). The V end lost 1 base, the J end lost 3 bases, and 10 bases lay between the germline ends. CDR1 is SGDLS and CDR2 is YYNGEE in the germline V gene. The CDR3 consists of 14 residues. CDR3 loop: CASSVFRGDYGYTF. The CDR3 DNA is TGTGCCAGCAGCGTATTCAGGGGAGACTATGGCTACACCTTC. The variable domain in full, with the rest retrieved from reference TRBV9 and TRBJ1-2, is DSGVTQTPKHLITATGQRVTLRCSPRSGDLSVYWYQQSLDQGLQFLIQYYNGEERAKGNILERFSAQQFPDLHSELNLSSLELGDSALYFCASSVFRGDYGYTFGSGTRLTVV.

The chain uses TRBV11-2 and TRBJ2-1, with 9 bases that match TRBD1. The CDR3 runs 18 residues. V was clipped by 5 bases and J by 0 bases; unmatched bases: 11. CDR1 and CDR2 (germline): SGHAT, FQNNGV. The CDR3 spells CASSLLRTGARSYNEQFF. The CDR3 DNA reads TGTGCCAGCAGCCTCCTTCGGACAGGGGCCCGCTCCTACAATGAGCAGTTCTTC.